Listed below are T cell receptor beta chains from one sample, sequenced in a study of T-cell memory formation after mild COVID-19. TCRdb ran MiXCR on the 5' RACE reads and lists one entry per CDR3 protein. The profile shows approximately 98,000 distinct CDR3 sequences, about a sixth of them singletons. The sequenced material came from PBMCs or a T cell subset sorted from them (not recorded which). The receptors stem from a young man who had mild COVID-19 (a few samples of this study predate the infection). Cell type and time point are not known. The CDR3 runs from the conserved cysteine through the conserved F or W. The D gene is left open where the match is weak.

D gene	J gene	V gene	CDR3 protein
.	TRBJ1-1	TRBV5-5	CASSPQIGSTEAFF
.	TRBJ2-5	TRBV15	CATSRDHWGQETQYF
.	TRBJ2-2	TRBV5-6	CASSPLEDSIATGELFF
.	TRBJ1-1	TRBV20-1	CSAREGGGWSEAFF
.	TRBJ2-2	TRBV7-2	CASSLARGTTGELFF
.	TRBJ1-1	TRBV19	CASSTTDLNTEAFF
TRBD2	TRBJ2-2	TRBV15	CATSRDRREGPNTGELFF
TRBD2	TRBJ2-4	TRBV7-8	CASSQYGGGVLSIQYF
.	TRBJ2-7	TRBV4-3	CASSQGYGNYEQYF
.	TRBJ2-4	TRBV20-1	CSGWVRSKNIQYF
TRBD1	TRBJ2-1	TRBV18	CASLGRGINEQFF
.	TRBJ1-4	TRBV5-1	CASSLALVSGEKLFF
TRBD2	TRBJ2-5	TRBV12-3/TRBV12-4	CATLLGGSGETQYF
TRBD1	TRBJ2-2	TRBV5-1	CASSFRQGDTGELFF
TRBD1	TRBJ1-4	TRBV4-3	CASSAGTVTGSTNEKLFF
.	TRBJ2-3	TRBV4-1	CASSQTGPDTKYF
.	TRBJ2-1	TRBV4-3	CASSHAMLDEQFF